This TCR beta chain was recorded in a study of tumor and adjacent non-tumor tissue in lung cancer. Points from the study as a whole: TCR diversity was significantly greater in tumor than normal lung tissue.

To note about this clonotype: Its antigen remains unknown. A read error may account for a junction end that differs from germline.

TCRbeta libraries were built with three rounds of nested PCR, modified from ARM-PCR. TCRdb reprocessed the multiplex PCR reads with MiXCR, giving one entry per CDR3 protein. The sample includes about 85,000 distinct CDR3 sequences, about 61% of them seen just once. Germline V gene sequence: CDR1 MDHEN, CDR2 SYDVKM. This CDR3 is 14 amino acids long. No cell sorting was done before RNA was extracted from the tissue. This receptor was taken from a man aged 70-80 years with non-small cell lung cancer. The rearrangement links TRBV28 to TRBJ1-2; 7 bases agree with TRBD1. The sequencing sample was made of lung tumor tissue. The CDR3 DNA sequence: TGTGCCAGCAGTTTACCAGGGGGAGGCTATTGCTACACCTTC. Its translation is CASSLPGGGYCYTF.